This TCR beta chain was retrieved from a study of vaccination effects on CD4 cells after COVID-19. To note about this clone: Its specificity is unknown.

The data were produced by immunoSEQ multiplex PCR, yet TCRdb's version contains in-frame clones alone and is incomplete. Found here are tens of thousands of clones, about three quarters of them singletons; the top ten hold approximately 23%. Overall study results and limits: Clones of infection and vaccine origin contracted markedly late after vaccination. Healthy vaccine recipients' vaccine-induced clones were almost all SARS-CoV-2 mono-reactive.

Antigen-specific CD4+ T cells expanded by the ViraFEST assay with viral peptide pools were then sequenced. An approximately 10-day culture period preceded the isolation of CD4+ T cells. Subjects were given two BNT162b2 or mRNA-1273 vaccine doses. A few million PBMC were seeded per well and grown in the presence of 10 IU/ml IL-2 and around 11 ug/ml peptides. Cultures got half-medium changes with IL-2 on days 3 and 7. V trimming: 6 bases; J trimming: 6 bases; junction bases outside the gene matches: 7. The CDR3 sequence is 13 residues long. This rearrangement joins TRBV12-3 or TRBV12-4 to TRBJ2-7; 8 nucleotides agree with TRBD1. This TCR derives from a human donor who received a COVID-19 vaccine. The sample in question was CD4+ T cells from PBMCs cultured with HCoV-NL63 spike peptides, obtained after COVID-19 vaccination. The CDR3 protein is CASRPTGAAEQYF. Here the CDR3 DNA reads TGTGCCAGCAGACCGACAGGGGCGGCCGAGCAGTACTTC.